This T cell receptor (beta chain) comes out of a study of T cell changes during pregnancy in multiple sclerosis. Assay: immunoSEQ multiplex PCR; the TCRdb copy retains only in-frame clones and omits some. The profile shows roughly 70,000 clones, just over 90% of them singletons. V dropped 0 bases and J dropped 2 bases, with 13 bases sitting between them. This CDR3 is 16 amino acids long. Germline CDR1 is LGHNA and CDR2 is YSLEER. The material sequenced was peripheral blood, taken in the third trimester of pregnancy. The chain links TRBV4-3 to TRBJ1-2; D call uncertain. The sequence came from a female donor with multiple sclerosis, enrolled in a pregnancy study. DNA of the CDR3: TGCGCCAGCAGCCAAGACGCGTCGGGAGGGAACTATGGCTACACCTTC. Translation: CASSQDASGGNYGYTF.